This record concerns one T cell receptor (beta chain) sequence. Its antigen is unknown. This sample is part of a study of OX40 agonist ivuxolimab in advanced cancers. Background on the study: At around 83% male, the cohort had a mean age of approximately 64 years, ranging from 23 to 79. General observations from the study: Circulating CD4+ and CD8+ T cells showed clonal expansion by week 6 at 0.1 to 3.0 mg/kg. No antigen was identified for the clonally expanded peripheral T cells.

Some clones are missing from TCRdb's copy, which holds only in-frame ones; the method was immunoSEQ multiplex PCR. The sample has approximately 110,000 clones, 92% seen once. V was shortened by 5 bases and J by 3 bases, with 14 bases between the two germline ends. Germline V gives CDR1 MNHNY, CDR2 SVGAGI (reference sequence). This CDR3 has 14 amino acids. V is TRBV6-6 and J is TRBJ2-7; TRBD1 is a possible D gene (6 bases). The source is an adult with an advanced solid tumor such as melanoma, head and neck, liver or kidney cancer. The material was CD4+ or CD8+ T cells sorted from blood, obtained in a trial of the OX40 agonist ivuxolimab. As DNA, the CDR3 is TGTGCCAGCAGTCGACGGGACACCTACTACGAGCAGTACTTC. As protein: CASSRRDTYYEQYF.